These 16 T cell receptor beta chains were sequenced from one sample in a study of shared clonotypes between healthy human individuals (dated by TCRdb to the early 2020s). Library creation used the immunoSEQ multiplex PCR assay. TCRdb provides this immuneACCESS table in a form limited to in-frame rearrangements. Some clones are lacking; in checked studies, under half of them reflect an unresolved V gene, and why the rest are absent is not known. The sample has some 380,000 clones on record, around 96% of them singletons. The ten largest make up approximately 0.32% of the sample. The sequenced sample consisted of memory CD8+ T cells sorted from blood. The cell subset or site label for this specimen denotes: CD45RO+ cells pooled with CCR7-negative TemRA cells. All receptors derive from a man aged 25 to 40 in good health.

The chain employs TRBV30 and TRBJ2-7; D is uncertain. The V end lost 2 bases, the J end lost 5 bases, and 10 bases lay between the germline ends. Per the germline V gene, CDR1 is GTSNPN and CDR2 is SVGIG (reference sequence). This CDR3 comprises 12 residues. CDR3 loop: CAWSPLGNEQYF. The CDR3 region has the DNA TGTGCCTGGAGTCCATTGGGGAACGAGCAGTACTTC.

J is TRBJ1-2 and V is TRBV5-6, with D maybe TRBD1 (5 bases). The germline V gene encodes CDR1 SGHDT and CDR2 YYEEEE. This CDR3 is 14 amino acids long. V was trimmed by 2 bases and J by 5 bases, leaving 13 bases between them. The CDR3 region is CASSFMQGSYGYTF. The CDR3 DNA is TGTGCCAGCAGCTTCATGCAGGGATCATATGGCTACACCTTC.

This chain connects TRBV7-2 to TRBJ2-7; a weak D match, TRBD1 (7 bases). The germline V gene has CDR1 SGHTA and CDR2 FQGNSA. Between the trimmed V and J ends, which lost 1 base and 2 bases, there was a span of 12 bases. The CDR3 is 15 amino acids. CDR3 DNA sequence: TGTGCCAGCAGCTTAGGGACAGGAGGGACCTACGAGCAGTACTTC. Protein: CASSLGTGGTYEQYF.

The chain combines TRBV7-2 with TRBJ2-5; the D call may be TRBD1 or TRBD2 (6 bases each). Germline-derived CDR1 and CDR2 are SGHTA and FQGNSA. Trimming shortened V by 6 bases and J by 5 bases, and 16 bases separated the two germline ends. The CDR3 spans 14 residues. This CDR3 reads CASSSRRGAETQYF. Here the CDR3 DNA reads TGTGCCAGCAGTTCTCGGAGGGGGGCCGAGACCCAGTACTTC.

The chain uses TRBV11-2 and TRBJ2-7, with 8 positions matching TRBD2. Germline loops: CDR1 SGHAT, CDR2 FQNNGV. The CDR3 length is 14 residues. Losses at the gene ends were 1 base for V and 4 bases for J; bases not matched to a gene: 3. This CDR3 is CASSLAGGLYEQYF. In DNA form, the CDR3 reads TGTGCCAGCAGCTTAGCGGGAGGGCTTTACGAGCAGTACTTC. The entire variable domain, with the rest obtained from reference TRBV11-2 and TRBJ2-7, is as follows: EAGVAQSPRYKIIEKRQSVAFWCNPISGHATLYWYQQILGQGPKLLIQFQNNGVVDDSQLPKDRFSAERLKGVDSTLKIQPAKLEDSAVYLCASSLAGGLYEQYFGPGTRLTVT.

The chain is built from TRBV7-9 and TRBJ2-5; 9 bases line up with TRBD2. Germline V gives CDR1 SEHNR, CDR2 FQNEAQ (reference sequence). V trimming: 3 bases; J trimming: 7 bases; junction bases outside the gene matches: 9. This CDR3 is 15 amino acids long. CDR3 DNA sequence: TGTGCCAGCAGCTTGAGTGTAGCGGGAGTGGGGACCCAGTACTTC. Encoded protein: CASSLSVAGVGTQYF.

The J gene is TRBJ2-1, the V gene TRBV28, with 14 bases identical to TRBD2. Germline assignment: CDR1 MDHEN and CDR2 SYDVKM. This CDR3 has 15 residues. Losses at the gene ends were 7 bases for V and 10 bases for J; bases not matched to a gene: 9. For the CDR3, the DNA is TGTGCCAGCATCCACTCCGGGACTAGCGGGAGCGAGCAGTTCTTC. Protein: CASIHSGTSGSEQFF.

CDR3 bases: TGTGCCAGCAGCGCTGGCCGGGGAGGAGATACGCAGTATTTT. Translating it yields CASSAGRGGDTQYF. The chain joins TRBV11-3 to TRBJ2-3, with D possibly matching TRBD2 (6 bases). Germline CDR1 reads SGHNT; CDR2 reads YENEEA. The CDR3 sequence is 14 residues long. V lost 5 bases and J 5 bases, leaving 14 bases between the germline ends.

The J gene is TRBJ2-7, the V gene TRBV28; possible D gene TRBD2, 5 bases. Germline values: CDR1 MDHEN, CDR2 SYDVKM. V was shortened by 2 bases and J by 2 bases, with 7 bases between the two germline ends. The CDR3 is made up of 13 amino acids. The CDR3 DNA sequence: TGTGCCAGCAGTTTAGAGACTACCTACGAGCAGTACTTC. The encoded protein is CASSLETTYEQYF.

The rearrangement joins TRBV25-1 to TRBJ2-7; weak D call: TRBD1 (6 bases). CDR3 length: 14 amino acids. Germline values: CDR1 MGHDK, CDR2 SYGVNS. V lost 2 bases and J 5 bases, leaving 13 bases between the germline ends. CDR3 in amino acids: CASSELGAIDEQYF. The CDR3 region has the DNA TGTGCCAGCAGTGAACTGGGGGCGATCGACGAGCAGTACTTC.

The chain couples TRBV15 to TRBJ2-1; possibly TRBD2 for D (6 bases). V was trimmed by 3 bases and J by 8 bases, leaving 14 bases between them. Per germline, CDR1 LNHNV and CDR2 YYDKDF (reference sequence). This CDR3 region has 14 residues. For the CDR3, the DNA is TGTGCCACCAGCAGCACGGGAGAGAGGGATGAGCAGTTCTTC. Translation: CATSSTGERDEQFF.

This chain connects TRBV5-4 to TRBJ2-4; no clear D gene. V was pared by 2 bases and J by 1 base, with 13 bases between. The germline gives CDR1 SGHNT, CDR2 YYREEE (reference sequence). The CDR3 contains 16 residues. The CDR3 DNA sequence: TGTGCCAGCAGCTTAGGGTCCCCATCGGCCAAAAACATTCAGTACTTC. Residues: CASSLGSPSAKNIQYF.

This chain connects TRBV5-1 to TRBJ1-4; D gene unclear. The CDR3 consists of 13 residues. The germline V and J ends were trimmed by 0 bases and 10 bases, with 10 bases remaining between them. Germline V gives CDR1 SGHRS, CDR2 YFSETQ. In nucleotides, the CDR3 is TGCGCCAGCAGCTTGGGAAGTGAGGGAAAACTGTTTTTT. Residues: CASSLGSEGKLFF.

J is TRBJ2-3 and V is TRBV6-5, with TRBD2 identical over 12 bases. The ends lost 10 bases at V and 3 bases at J; junction bases unmatched: 5. The CDR3 totals 14 residues. Per the germline V gene, CDR1 is MNHEY and CDR2 is SVGAGI. CDR3 nucleotides: TGTGCCACCGCTACTAGCGGGAGGACAGATACGCAGTATTTT. Its protein is CATATSGRTDTQYF.

The chain links TRBV2 to TRBJ2-7, with TRBD2 matching 11 bases. V gave up 8 bases and J gave up 3 bases; unmatched junction bases: 3. Germline CDR1 and CDR2: SNHLY and FYNNEI. The CDR3 sequence is 13 residues long. This CDR3 is CASSSGRIYEQYF. CDR3 nucleotides: TGTGCCAGCTCTAGCGGGAGGATCTACGAGCAGTACTTC.

For the CDR3, the DNA is TGTGCCAGCAGCCCAGTAGGGTCCTACGAGCAGTACTTC. It yields the protein CASSPVGSYEQYF. This chain connects TRBV7-9 to TRBJ2-7; D gene uncertain. CDR3 length equals 13 residues. Germline assignment: CDR1 SEHNR and CDR2 FQNEAQ (reference sequence). The V and J ends lost 5 bases and 1 base respectively, with 9 bases between them.